The 7 T cell receptor beta chains reported below all come from one sample, sequenced in a study of blood T cell repertoires in COVID-19. Here immunoSEQ multiplex PCR was the method, and the copy in TCRdb shows in-frame clones only, minus some. This table holds around 140,000 clones, approximately 90% found once. The sample was peripheral blood. These receptor sequences come from a man in his fifties or sixties with acute or convalescent COVID-19.

This rearrangement joins TRBV2 to TRBJ2-2; 13 nucleotides match TRBD2. Trimming at V came to 4 bases and at J to 4 bases, leaving 0 bases not matched to a gene. CDR3 size: 15 residues. Per germline, CDR1 SNHLY and CDR2 FYNNEI. DNA for the CDR3: TGTGCCAGCAGTGGACTAGCGGGAGGCACCGGGGAGCTGTTTTTT. This encodes CASSGLAGGTGELFF.

This clone has at least ten counts. The gene calls are TRBV3-1 (or the pseudogene TRBV3-2) and TRBJ2-1; D possibly corresponds to TRBD2 (5 bases). This CDR3 region has 17 residues. Between the trimmed V and J ends, which lost 0 bases and 4 bases, there was a span of 16 bases. Germline V gene sequence: CDR1 LGHDT, CDR2 YNNKEL (reference sequence). The CDR3 bases are TGTGCCAGCAGCCAAGATCCCGGGGAGCGCCAGTACAATGAGCAGTTCTTC. This translates into CASSQDPGERQYNEQFF.

The chain employs TRBV19 and TRBJ1-5; D unclear. This CDR3 has 12 amino acids. Germline V lookup: CDR1 LNHDA, CDR2 SQIVND (reference sequence). V was clipped by 4 bases and J by 7 bases, with 8 bases between them. CDR3 residues: CASSNWAQPQHF. The CDR3 DNA reads TGTGCCAGTAGTAACTGGGCCCAGCCCCAGCATTTT.

This clone appeared a few times. The chain combines TRBV30 with TRBJ1-6, with no clear D. CDR3 length: 13 amino acids. V was cut by 3 bases and J by 0 bases, with 3 bases left in between. Germline V CDR1 and CDR2: GTSNPN, SVGIG (reference sequence). CDR3 DNA: TGTGCCTGGAGCAGCTCCTATAATTCACCCCTCCACTTT. Its translation: CAWSSSYNSPLHF.

This clone has a single count. The chain recombines TRBV7-9 with TRBJ2-5; TRBD1 aligns across 10 bases. V gave up 3 bases and J gave up 2 bases; unmatched junction bases: 6. Germline CDR1 and CDR2: SEHNR and FQNEAQ (reference sequence). CDR3 length equals 16 residues. CDR3 coding DNA: TGTGCCAGCAGCTTTGGTGACAGGGGGCATCAAGAGACCCAGTACTTC. This gives the protein CASSFGDRGHQETQYF. The whole variable domain, filled in from reference TRBV7-9 and TRBJ2-5, reads DTGVSQNPRHKITKRGQNVTFRCDPISEHNRLYWYRQTLGQGPEFLTYFQNEAQLEKSRLLSDRFSAERPKGSFSTLEIQRTEQGDSAMYLCASSFGDRGHQETQYFGPGTRLLVL.

The table lists this clone with a count of one. This rearrangement joins TRBV28 to TRBJ1-2, with D uncertain. Per the germline V gene, CDR1 is MDHEN and CDR2 is SYDVKM. There are 15 residues in the CDR3. The V gene lost 5 bases and the J gene lost 6 bases, with 19 bases spanning the gap. Here the CDR3 DNA reads TGTGCCAGCAGTCGGATCACCGGGAGCGAGAATGGCTACACCTTC. This codes for CASSRITGSENGYTF.

This chain uses TRBV10-1 with TRBJ1-1; D is unclear. V was cut by 5 bases and J by 11 bases, with 15 bases left in between. This CDR3 comprises 12 residues. Looked up from germline, CDR1 is WNHNN and CDR2 is SYGVQD (reference sequence). In DNA, the CDR3 is TGCGCCAGCAGTCCGGGAGGACGGCGGGCTTTCTTT. Protein: CASSPGGRRAFF.